This TCR beta chain stems from a study of cytomegalovirus exposure and HLA in healthy donors. Study-wide points: It was 150 to 200 TCR beta chains that were listed as cytomegalovirus-associated. A further, later analysis showed that HLA-associated TCR beta chains (compared with equally common others) were more clonally expanded. Researchers reported in a later analysis that a missense DCLRE1C variant was tied to TCR beta V- and J-gene trimming.

A note on this clone: Antigen specificity is unknown.

V dropped 0 bases and J dropped 5; count of bases not matched to a gene: 12. The germline CDR1 and CDR2 sequences are SGDLS and YYNGEE. The CDR3 is 17 residues long. 13 Jbeta primers and 60 Vbeta primers were used for the PCR. As originally analysed: Some 11 million shared chains were among the approximately 76 million unique TCR beta chains that a later analysis counted. Repertoires were generated with immunoSEQ multiplex PCR, while TCRdb's copy carries only in-frame clones and drops some. Clone size and the V and J calls come from that table; the DNA yielded D and trimming. The table records almost 85,000 clones, around 80% of them present only once.

The genes are TRBV9 and TRBJ2-3; 7 positions match TRBD2. This TCR was sampled from a male donor in good health and CMV-seropositive. Sequencing was performed on PBMCs. The CDR3: CASSVDPHGGSLDTQYF. In DNA, the CDR3 is TGTGCCAGCAGCGTAGACCCCCATGGCGGGAGCTTAGATACGCAGTATTTT.